Listed below are T cell receptor beta chains from one sample, sequenced in a study of blood T cell repertoires in COVID-19. The repertoire was sequenced with immunoSEQ multiplex PCR; TCRdb's copy has only in-frame clones and lacks some. Of roughly 170,000 clones listed, roughly 86% are singletons. The sample comprised peripheral blood. These receptors were taken from a man aged 35-49 years with active or convalescent COVID-19. Both conserved end residues are part of each CDR3. The D gene is left open where the match is weak. Size is stated for part of the rows, as once, few or many counts, or as a class when the clone is expanded.

size,J,D,V,DNA,CDR3
-,TRBJ2-1,TRBD2,TRBV10-2,TGCGCCAGCGAGGGGGAGGTAGCGGGGGGGCCGATCTACAATGAGCAGTTCTTC,CASEGEVAGGPIYNEQFF
-,TRBJ1-1,-,TRBV27,TGTGCCAGCAGTTTCCGGGAGAACACTGAAGCTTTCTTT,CASSFRENTEAFF
once,TRBJ1-5,TRBD1,TRBV19,TGTGCCAGTAGTGTCAGGGGGACAGCGAAAACCCATCAGCCCCAGCATTTT,CASSVRGTAKTHQPQHF
-,TRBJ2-5,TRBD1,TRBV19,TGTGCCACTAGGACAGGAGGAGAGACCCAGTACTTC,CATRTGGETQYF
-,TRBJ1-3,TRBD1,TRBV5-1,TGCGCCAGCAGTTCGACAGGGGGCCCTTCTGGAAACACCATATATTTT,CASSSTGGPSGNTIYF
-,TRBJ2-4,-,TRBV29-1,TGCAGCGTTCTCCAGGTAACAGCCAAAAACATTCAGTACTTC,CSVLQVTAKNIQYF
once,TRBJ2-5,-,TRBV2,TGTGCCAGCAAACGAGGCGGGGAGACCCAGTACTTC,CASKRGGETQYF
-,TRBJ2-1,TRBD1,TRBV7-2,TGTGCCAGCAGCATGACCGGGACAGCGGTATCGAATGAGCAGTTCTTC,CASSMTGTAVSNEQFF
-,TRBJ2-1,-,TRBV7-9,TGTGCCAGCAGCTCCGGGGGGCGCGGTGAGCAGTTCTTC,CASSSGGRGEQFF
-,TRBJ1-3,-,TRBV5-1,TGCGCCAGCAGCTTGAACACAGGGGGAAACACCATATATTTT,CASSLNTGGNTIYF
-,TRBJ2-1,TRBD2,TRBV14,TGTGCCAGCAGCCAATTTGGGGGTCTGGGACTAGGAAGCTTCAATGAGCAGTTCTTC,CASSQFGGLGLGSFNEQFF
-,TRBJ1-2,-,TRBV28,TGTGCCAGCAGCCTCATGCCAGACTATGGCTACACCTTC,CASSLMPDYGYTF
-,TRBJ1-2,TRBD1,TRBV3-1/TRBV3-2,TGTGCCAGCAGCCTGGGGACAGCGAGCTCCTATGGCTACACCTTC,CASSLGTASSYGYTF
-,TRBJ2-1,-,TRBV7-8,TGTGCCAGCAGCCCATTCAATGAGCAGTTCTTC,CASSPFNEQFF
-,TRBJ2-7,TRBD2,TRBV6-5,TGTGCCAGCAGGGAGACTAGCGGGGGCCATGGGGAGCAGTACTTC,CASRETSGGHGEQYF
-,TRBJ1-2,-,TRBV11-3,TGTGCCAGCAGCCCTCAGGGGAACTATGGCTACACCTTC,CASSPQGNYGYTF
-,TRBJ2-3,TRBD1,TRBV2,TGTGCCAGCCGGACAGGGGGCGGCGATACGCAGTATTTT,CASRTGGGDTQYF
-,TRBJ1-1,-,TRBV5-8,TGTGCCAGCAGCTTGGGCAGCGTGAACACTGAAGCTTTCTTT,CASSLGSVNTEAFF
-,TRBJ2-7,-,TRBV5-1,TGCGCCAGCAGCTTAGACAGCACCTACGAGCAGTACTTC,CASSLDSTYEQYF
-,TRBJ1-3,-,TRBV3-1/TRBV3-2,TGTGCCAGCAGCCTCGGGGTTGCTGGAAACACCATATATTTT,CASSLGVAGNTIYF
-,TRBJ2-7,-,TRBV4-3,TGCGCCAGCAGCCAAGTCTTCTCCACCAGCTCCTACGAGCAGTACTTC,CASSQVFSTSSYEQYF
once,TRBJ1-5,TRBD1,TRBV4-2,TGTGCCAGCAGCCAAGAACAGGGGATCAATCAGCCCCAGCATTTT,CASSQEQGINQPQHF
once,TRBJ2-5,TRBD2,TRBV13,TGTGCCAGCAGCACCCTAGGGAGAGCGGGGCAAGAGACCCAGTACTTC,CASSTLGRAGQETQYF
-,TRBJ1-2,-,TRBV7-3,TGTGCCAGCAGCTTAGGGCCAGGGGAGTTCTATGGCTACACCTTC,CASSLGPGEFYGYTF
once,TRBJ1-3,-,TRBV13,TGTGCCAGCAGCCGAAGACAGCTTACTGGAAACACCATATATTTT,CASSRRQLTGNTIYF
-,TRBJ1-1,-,TRBV24-1,TGTGCCACCAGCTCCGGAGGACAGCCGAACACTGAAGCTTTCTTT,CATSSGGQPNTEAFF
-,TRBJ1-1,-,TRBV6-4,TGTGCCAGCAGTGTCGGAAGTTTGGGGGGGATTAACACTGAAGCTTTCTTT,CASSVGSLGGINTEAFF
-,TRBJ1-1,TRBD1,TRBV3-1/TRBV3-2,TGTGCCAGCAGCGGACAGGGGGTTATGAACACTGAAGCTTTCTTT,CASSGQGVMNTEAFF
-,TRBJ1-2,-,TRBV15,TGTGCCACCAGCAGAGGTGGAGGGGTAGATGGCTACACCTTC,CATSRGGGVDGYTF
-,TRBJ1-2,-,TRBV20-1,TGCAGTGCTAGTCCCCCAGTCTATGGCTACACCTTC,CSASPPVYGYTF
-,TRBJ2-3,-,TRBV12-3/TRBV12-4,TGTGCCAGCCTATTGGGGACTGCCGGGGAGCAGTATTTT,CASLLGTAGEQYF
-,TRBJ2-2,-,TRBV27,TGTGCCAGCAGTTTGAACGGACTGAACACCGGGGAGCTGTTTTTT,CASSLNGLNTGELFF
-,TRBJ1-6,TRBD1,TRBV6-6,TGTGCCAGCAGCTCTCGACAGGGGCGACCTAATTCACCCCTCCACTTT,CASSSRQGRPNSPLHF
-,TRBJ1-1,-,TRBV7-2,TGTGCCAGCAGCTTAGGAGGTACTACGAACACTGAAGCTTTCTTT,CASSLGGTTNTEAFF
-,TRBJ1-6,-,TRBV14,TGTGCCAGCAGCCAAGTTGGGAGTACCTATAATTCACCCCTCCACTTT,CASSQVGSTYNSPLHF
-,TRBJ1-1,TRBD1,TRBV28,TGTGCCAGCAGTCCTCTCGGACAGGGGAGGAACACTGAAGCTTTCTTT,CASSPLGQGRNTEAFF
-,TRBJ1-2,-,TRBV6-6,TGTGCCAGCACAGGGACTAACTATGGCTACACCTTC,CASTGTNYGYTF
-,TRBJ2-7,-,TRBV5-1,TGCGCCAGCAGCTTGTCCCCTTCTCCCGAGCAGTACTTC,CASSLSPSPEQYF
-,TRBJ1-3,-,TRBV18,TGTGCCAGCTCACTCTCAGAAGGAAACACCATATATTTT,CASSLSEGNTIYF
-,TRBJ2-5,-,TRBV19,TGTGCCAGTACCAACAGGGAGGGTAAGACCCAGTACTTC,CASTNREGKTQYF
-,TRBJ1-1,-,TRBV15,TGTGCCACCAGCAGCACCTATATTCCGAGATTAGAAGCTTTCTTT,CATSSTYIPRLEAFF
-,TRBJ1-3,-,TRBV2,TGTGCCAGCAGTGAAGGGGCGCGCTCTGGAAACACCATATATTTT,CASSEGARSGNTIYF
-,TRBJ2-7,TRBD1,TRBV28,TGTGCCAGCAGTTGGGACAGAAGTAGCTCCTACGAGCAGTACTTC,CASSWDRSSSYEQYF
-,TRBJ2-7,TRBD1,TRBV4-1,TGCGCCAGCAGTTACGGACAGGGGGTGGACGAGCAGTACTTC,CASSYGQGVDEQYF
few,TRBJ1-2,-,TRBV24-1,TGTGCCACCAGTGAACAGGGTAACGACTATGGCTACACCTTC,CATSEQGNDYGYTF
few,TRBJ2-3,TRBD2,TRBV5-1,TGCGCCAGCAGCCCGGGGACTAGTCGCACAGATACGCAGTATTTT,CASSPGTSRTDTQYF
-,TRBJ2-3,-,TRBV12-3/TRBV12-4,TGTGCCAGCAGTTTAAACTTGGATACGCAGTATTTT,CASSLNLDTQYF